This TCR beta chain is drawn from a study of control samples from healthy donors and cancer patients. J was trimmed by 5 bases and V by 2 bases; bases with no gene match: 4. The CDR3 covers 14 residues. Germline lookup yields CDR1 SGHTA and CDR2 FQGTGA. Method: immunoSEQ multiplex PCR; TCRdb's copy keeps in-frame clones and lacks some. The sample contains about 170,000 clones, roughly 91% of which appear only once. The genes are TRBV7-3 and TRBJ2-7; TRBD2 matches 9 bases. Sequenced: blood. The sequence derives from a woman aged 25 to 39 in good health. The CDR3 here is CASSLAGGTHEQYF. DNA for the CDR3: TGTGCCAGCAGCTTAGCGGGAGGGACCCACGAGCAGTACTTC.